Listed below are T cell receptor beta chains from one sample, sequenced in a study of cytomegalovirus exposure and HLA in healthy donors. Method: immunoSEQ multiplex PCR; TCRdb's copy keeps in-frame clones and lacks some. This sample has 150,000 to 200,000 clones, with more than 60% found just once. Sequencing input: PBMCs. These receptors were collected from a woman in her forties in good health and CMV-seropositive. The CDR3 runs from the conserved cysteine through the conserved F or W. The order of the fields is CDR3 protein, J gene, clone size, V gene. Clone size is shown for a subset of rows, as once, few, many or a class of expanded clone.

cdr3_aa: CASSDRDSIGNQPQHF
j_call: TRBJ1-5
clone_size: .
v_call: TRBV25-1

cdr3_aa: CASSWLSGRGDTQYF
j_call: TRBJ2-3
clone_size: few
v_call: TRBV19

cdr3_aa: CGTGTQYEQYF
j_call: TRBJ2-7
clone_size: .
v_call: TRBV20-1

cdr3_aa: CASSQDRTGYGYTF
j_call: TRBJ1-2
clone_size: .
v_call: TRBV4-3

cdr3_aa: CSVRGYNEQFF
j_call: TRBJ2-1
clone_size: .
v_call: TRBV29-1

cdr3_aa: CASSLGGLAGVQGETQYF
j_call: TRBJ2-5
clone_size: .
v_call: TRBV7-7

cdr3_aa: CSAGGGHEQYF
j_call: TRBJ2-7
clone_size: .
v_call: TRBV20-1

cdr3_aa: CASSSLSRGRNEKLFF
j_call: TRBJ1-4
clone_size: .
v_call: TRBV27

cdr3_aa: CASSPYGLAGGPGDTQYF
j_call: TRBJ2-3
clone_size: .
v_call: TRBV5-1

cdr3_aa: CATSGGGGHTEAFF
j_call: TRBJ1-1
clone_size: .
v_call: TRBV6-6

cdr3_aa: CASSSGLAGGQETQYF
j_call: TRBJ2-5
clone_size: few
v_call: TRBV9

cdr3_aa: CASSDRVSGYTF
j_call: TRBJ1-2
clone_size: .
v_call: TRBV2

cdr3_aa: CASSLDGGNTEAFF
j_call: TRBJ1-1
clone_size: .
v_call: TRBV5-1

cdr3_aa: CASSGTGTPTGYTF
j_call: TRBJ1-2
clone_size: few
v_call: TRBV25-1

cdr3_aa: CASRRDSAGNTIYF
j_call: TRBJ1-3
clone_size: once
v_call: TRBV6-6

cdr3_aa: CAISDIGELYEQYF
j_call: TRBJ2-7
clone_size: .
v_call: TRBV10-3

cdr3_aa: CASRARGGVVEAFF
j_call: TRBJ1-1
clone_size: once
v_call: TRBV2

cdr3_aa: CASSEGTSPTYNEQFF
j_call: TRBJ2-1
clone_size: .
v_call: TRBV4-2

cdr3_aa: CASSRNPGQSNEKLFF
j_call: TRBJ1-4
clone_size: .
v_call: TRBV2

cdr3_aa: CASSFPTRYNEQFF
j_call: TRBJ2-1
clone_size: .
v_call: TRBV6-6

cdr3_aa: CASRTGTGAHEQFF
j_call: TRBJ2-1
clone_size: hyperexpanded
v_call: TRBV28

cdr3_aa: CASSDHDRGEQYF
j_call: TRBJ2-7
clone_size: few
v_call: TRBV6-1

cdr3_aa: CASGARGTRYEQYF
j_call: TRBJ2-7
clone_size: few
v_call: TRBV6-5

cdr3_aa: CSVEGGTSGNTDTQYF
j_call: TRBJ2-3
clone_size: .
v_call: TRBV29-1

cdr3_aa: CASSPRQGETQYF
j_call: TRBJ2-5
clone_size: .
v_call: TRBV18

cdr3_aa: CASSLKQGGAYNEQFF
j_call: TRBJ2-1
clone_size: .
v_call: TRBV7-2

cdr3_aa: CASSYAGFGGGNAIYF
j_call: TRBJ1-3
clone_size: .
v_call: TRBV6-5

cdr3_aa: CSVLGQIYNEQFF
j_call: TRBJ2-1
clone_size: once
v_call: TRBV29-1

cdr3_aa: CASSQVQYGQGRTRNIQYF
j_call: TRBJ2-4
clone_size: .
v_call: TRBV4-3

cdr3_aa: CASSRPGGNTIYF
j_call: TRBJ1-3
clone_size: few
v_call: TRBV7-6

cdr3_aa: CASSQQTSGNQETQYF
j_call: TRBJ2-5
clone_size: .
v_call: TRBV4-1

cdr3_aa: CASSNYEQYF
j_call: .
clone_size: few
v_call: TRBV11-2

cdr3_aa: CASSLAWGGSYNEQFF
j_call: TRBJ2-1
clone_size: .
v_call: TRBV7-6

cdr3_aa: CASSTSGYQETQYF
j_call: TRBJ2-5
clone_size: .
v_call: TRBV7-9

cdr3_aa: CASSIGGRNTEAFF
j_call: TRBJ1-1
clone_size: .
v_call: TRBV19

cdr3_aa: CSVVDSSYNEQFF
j_call: TRBJ2-1
clone_size: .
v_call: TRBV29-1

cdr3_aa: CASSLARDRRDEKLFF
j_call: TRBJ1-4
clone_size: .
v_call: TRBV28

cdr3_aa: CASSLGQGADTGELFF
j_call: TRBJ2-2
clone_size: .
v_call: TRBV5-1

cdr3_aa: CASTLVGAAGNTIYF
j_call: TRBJ1-3
clone_size: .
v_call: TRBV7-2

cdr3_aa: CASRRGGLQGAEAFF
j_call: TRBJ1-1
clone_size: .
v_call: TRBV28

cdr3_aa: CAWERGEQFF
j_call: TRBJ2-1
clone_size: .
v_call: TRBV30

cdr3_aa: CASGTGGGTEAFF
j_call: TRBJ1-1
clone_size: few
v_call: TRBV28

cdr3_aa: CASTRDLGIGAFF
j_call: TRBJ1-1
clone_size: .
v_call: TRBV2

cdr3_aa: CASSAFRGVLMNTEAFF
j_call: TRBJ1-1
clone_size: .
v_call: TRBV9

cdr3_aa: CASSLMGRRTDTQYF
j_call: TRBJ2-3
clone_size: .
v_call: TRBV7-3

cdr3_aa: CASSEGATSNYGYTF
j_call: TRBJ1-2
clone_size: .
v_call: TRBV19

cdr3_aa: CASSTSPSHSTGSYEQYF
j_call: TRBJ2-7
clone_size: once
v_call: TRBV19

cdr3_aa: CASSPGRGSAQPQHF
j_call: TRBJ1-5
clone_size: .
v_call: TRBV7-6

cdr3_aa: CASSYGTGISYEQYF
j_call: TRBJ2-7
clone_size: .
v_call: TRBV9

cdr3_aa: CASSQDTNSETQYF
j_call: TRBJ2-5
clone_size: .
v_call: TRBV4-3

cdr3_aa: CASSVDMNRNYGYTF
j_call: TRBJ1-2
clone_size: once
v_call: TRBV9